This TCR beta chain was sequenced in a study of T cell clones after liver transplantation. Turning to the study itself: Apart from a few HCV-positive recipients, transplants were for non-autoimmune, non-viral reasons. Timepoints were pre-transplant, pre-withdrawal, and after withdrawal was completed or failed.

Findings and limits, study-wide: Migration into the graft, not deletion, may explain lost graft donor-reactive T cells.

J was trimmed by 4 bases and V by 0 bases; bases with no gene match: 6. Germline V gene data show CDR1 as SGHTA and CDR2 as FQGNSA. The CDR3 is 17 residues long. The table came from immunoSEQ multiplex PCR; TCRdb's copy has only in-frame clones and leaves some out. The profile shows around 120,000 clones, roughly nine tenths of them singletons. Note on this clone: Its antigen remains unidentified.

V is TRBV7-2 and J is TRBJ2-3, with 11 bases matching TRBD2. This receptor was identified in a human patient who received a liver transplant. The graft donor may be the source of some T cells. The starting material was CD4+ T cells from blood, obtained 12 months after liver transplant. CDR3 coding DNA: TGTGCCAGCAGCTTAGCCGGGACTAGCGGTACCGCAGATACGCAGTATTTT. Its translation is CASSLAGTSGTADTQYF.